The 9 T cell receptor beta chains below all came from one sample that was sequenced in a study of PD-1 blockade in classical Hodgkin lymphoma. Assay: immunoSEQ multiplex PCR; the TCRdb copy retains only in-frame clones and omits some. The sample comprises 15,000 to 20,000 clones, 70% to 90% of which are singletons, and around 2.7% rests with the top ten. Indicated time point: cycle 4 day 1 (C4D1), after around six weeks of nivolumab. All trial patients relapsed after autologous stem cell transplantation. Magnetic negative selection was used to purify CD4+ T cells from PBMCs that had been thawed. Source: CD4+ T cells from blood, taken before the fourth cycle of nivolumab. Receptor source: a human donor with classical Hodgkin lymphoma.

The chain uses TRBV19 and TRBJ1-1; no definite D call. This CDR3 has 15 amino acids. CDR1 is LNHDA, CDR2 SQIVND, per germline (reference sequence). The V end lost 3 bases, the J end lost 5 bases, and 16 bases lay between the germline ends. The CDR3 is CASSIRRPYPTEAFF. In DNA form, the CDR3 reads TGTGCCAGTAGTATCCGCCGTCCTTACCCAACTGAAGCTTTCTTT.

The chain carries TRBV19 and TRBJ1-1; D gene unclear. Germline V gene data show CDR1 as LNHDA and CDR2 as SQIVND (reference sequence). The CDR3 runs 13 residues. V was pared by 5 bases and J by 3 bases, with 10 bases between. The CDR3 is CASSSLAYTEAFF. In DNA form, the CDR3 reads TGTGCCAGTAGTTCGTTAGCCTACACTGAAGCTTTCTTT.

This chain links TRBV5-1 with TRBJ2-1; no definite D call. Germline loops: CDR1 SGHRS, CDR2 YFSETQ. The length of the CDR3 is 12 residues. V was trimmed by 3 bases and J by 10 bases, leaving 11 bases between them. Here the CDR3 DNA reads TGCGCCAGCAGCTCTGGTCTAGAAGAGCAGTTCTTC. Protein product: CASSSGLEEQFF.

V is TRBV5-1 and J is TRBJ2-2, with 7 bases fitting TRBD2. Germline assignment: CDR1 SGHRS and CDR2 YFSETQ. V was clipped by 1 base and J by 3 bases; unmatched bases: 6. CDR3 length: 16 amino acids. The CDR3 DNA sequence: TGCGCCAGCAGCTTGTTGCGGGAGAGTCACACCGGGGAGCTGTTTTTT. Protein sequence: CASSLLRESHTGELFF.

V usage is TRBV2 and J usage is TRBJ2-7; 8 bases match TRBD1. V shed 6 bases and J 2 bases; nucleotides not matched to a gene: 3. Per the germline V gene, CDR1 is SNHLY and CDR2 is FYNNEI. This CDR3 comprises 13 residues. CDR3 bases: TGTGCCAGCAGGCAGGGGGCACCCTACGAGCAGTACTTC. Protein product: CASRQGAPYEQYF.

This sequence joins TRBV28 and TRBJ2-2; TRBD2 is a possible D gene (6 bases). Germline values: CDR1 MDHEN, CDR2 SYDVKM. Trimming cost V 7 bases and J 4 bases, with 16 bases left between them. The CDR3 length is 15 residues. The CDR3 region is CASTGRGWGTGELFF. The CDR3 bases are TGTGCCAGCACCGGGAGAGGGTGGGGCACCGGGGAGCTGTTTTTT.

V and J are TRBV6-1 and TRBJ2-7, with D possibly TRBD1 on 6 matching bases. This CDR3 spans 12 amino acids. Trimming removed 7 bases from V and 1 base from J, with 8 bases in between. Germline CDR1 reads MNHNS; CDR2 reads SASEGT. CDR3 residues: CASKGGSYEQYF. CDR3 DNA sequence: TGTGCCAGCAAAGGGGGTTCCTACGAGCAGTACTTC.

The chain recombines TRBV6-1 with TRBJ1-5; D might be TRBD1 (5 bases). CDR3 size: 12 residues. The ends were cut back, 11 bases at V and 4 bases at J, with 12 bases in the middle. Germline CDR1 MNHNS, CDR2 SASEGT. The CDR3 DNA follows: TGTGCCTCCCGAAAGGGGAATCAGCCCCAGCATTTT. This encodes CASRKGNQPQHF.

CDR3 bases: TGTGCCAGCAGTCTTCGGGGGATCAATCAGCCCCAGCATTTT. It translates to CASSLRGINQPQHF. V gene TRBV2 combines with J gene TRBJ1-5; D possibly corresponds to TRBD1 (5 bases). CDR3 size: 14 residues. Looked up from germline, CDR1 is SNHLY and CDR2 is FYNNEI. Trimming pared 5 bases from V and 3 bases from J, leaving 11 bases between.